This TCR beta chain was documented in a study of blood T cell repertoires in COVID-19. Sequencing used immunoSEQ multiplex PCR; TCRdb keeps in-frame clones, though not all of them. The repertoire includes about 15,000 clones, 73% of them detected once, and approximately 9.8% sits in the top ten. The source is a man in his 70s with acute or convalescent COVID-19. Material: peripheral blood.

This chain's CDR3 is CASSPHPATGALGAFF. DNA for the CDR3: TGCGCCAGCAGCCCTCACCCGGCGACAGGGGCTCTGGGGGCTTTCTTT. The rearrangement links TRBV4-1 to TRBJ1-1; 8 nucleotides align to TRBD1. With 4 bases clipped from V and 11 bases from J, the junction kept 18 bases outside the gene matches. The CDR3 length is 16 residues. CDR1 MGHRA and CDR2 YSYEKL come from the germline V gene.